Presented here are 20 T cell receptor beta chains from one specimen sequenced in a study of beta chain features in type 1 diabetes. Whole-study findings and limits: People with Type 1 diabetes carried modestly yet significantly shorter TCRB CDR3s in all four CD4+ subsets.

Expressed TCRB transcripts got sequenced, as all isolated RNA was reverse transcribed. The method was immunoSEQ multiplex PCR; TCRdb's version includes in-frame clones alone and lacks a portion of them. The sample carries approximately 250,000 clones, 16% recorded once. No antigens are known for them. What was sequenced was naive CD4+ T cells from blood. The source is a young man with type 1 diabetes.

V is TRBV7-2 and J is TRBJ1-1; no definite D call. This CDR3 is 16 amino acids long. The germline V gene has CDR1 SGHTA and CDR2 FQGNSA. The V and J ends lost 3 bases and 3 bases respectively, with 17 bases between them. This CDR3 is CASSLQRGLAHTEAFF. The CDR3, as DNA: TGTGCCAGCAGCTTGCAACGGGGTTTGGCACACACTGAAGCTTTCTTT.

This clone was recorded a few times. The genes are TRBV2 and TRBJ2-5; D may be TRBD2 (5 bases). With 4 bases removed from V and 3 bases from J, the gap between germline ends came to 12 bases. The CDR3 consists of 14 residues. Germline lookup yields CDR1 SNHLY and CDR2 FYNNEI. The CDR3 region is CASSAGLGEETQYF. In nucleotides, the CDR3 is TGTGCCAGCAGTGCCGGACTCGGAGAAGAGACCCAGTACTTC.

The V call is TRBV4-2, the J call TRBJ2-5; 9 nucleotides line up with TRBD2. Germline CDR1 and CDR2: LGHNA and YNFKEQ. The CDR3 has 16 residues. V was clipped by 0 bases and J by 7 bases; unmatched bases: 9. The CDR3 coding sequence is TGTGCCAGCAGCCAAGATAGCGGGGGCCGCGACGCGACCCAGTACTTC. This encodes CASSQDSGGRDATQYF.

Only a few counts were recorded for this clone. V gene TRBV11-2 combines with J gene TRBJ2-6; D unclear. Per the germline V gene, CDR1 is SGHAT and CDR2 is FQNNGV. The CDR3 has 16 amino acids. V was cut by 6 bases and J by 0 bases, with 12 bases left in between. CDR3 sequence: CASRLIQISGANVLTF. The DNA of the CDR3 is TGTGCCAGCAGGTTAATCCAAATCTCTGGGGCCAACGTCCTGACTTTC.

This clone has more than one count but fewer than ten. This chain connects TRBV7-9 to TRBJ2-7; D is uncertain. Germline V CDR1 and CDR2: SEHNR, FQNEAQ (reference sequence). The CDR3 has 16 amino acids. Trimming removed 0 bases from V and 1 base from J, with 13 bases in between. The CDR3 DNA reads as TGTGCCAGCAGCTTAGCCCTGCGACGAGGTTCCTACGAGCAGTACTTC. This gives the protein CASSLALRRGSYEQYF. Drawing the rest from reference TRBV7-9 and TRBJ2-7, the complete variable domain is DTGVSQNPRHKITKRGQNVTFRCDPISEHNRLYWYRQTLGQGPEFLTYFQNEAQLEKSRLLSDRFSAERPKGSFSTLEIQRTEQGDSAMYLCASSLALRRGSYEQYFGPGTRLTVT.

This clone has a handful of counts. The genes are TRBV4-3 and TRBJ2-4, with 7 nucleotides matching TRBD1. Germline V CDR1 and CDR2: LGHNA, YSLEER. The CDR3 sequence is 14 residues long. Unmatched junction bases numbered 5, after V lost 4 bases and J lost 5 bases. This CDR3 reads CASSLRQGENIQYF. For the CDR3, the DNA is TGCGCCAGCAGCCTTAGACAGGGCGAAAACATTCAGTACTTC.

This chain joins TRBV14 and TRBJ2-5; a weak D match, TRBD1 (6 bases). Trimming pared 5 bases from V and 2 bases from J, leaving 15 bases between. This CDR3 has 15 amino acids. Per germline, CDR1 SGHDN and CDR2 FVKESK. CDR3 coding DNA: TGTGCCAGCAGCGAAGGGACATATCCTCAAGAGACCCAGTACTTC. Its protein product is CASSEGTYPQETQYF.

This clone was recorded a few times. V is TRBV6-6 and J is TRBJ2-7; D might be TRBD1 (6 bases). This CDR3 has 11 residues. V was pared by 6 bases and J by 6 bases, with 9 bases between. CDR1 is MNHNY, CDR2 SVGAGI, per germline (reference sequence). This chain's CDR3 is CASRTTGEQYF. CDR3 in DNA: TGTGCCAGCAGGACGACAGGCGAGCAGTACTTC.

The table lists this clone with a few counts. The chain couples TRBV20-1 to TRBJ1-2; no definite D call. There are 10 residues in the CDR3. The V end lost 3 bases, the J end lost 5 bases, and 4 bases lay between the germline ends. In germline, CDR1 is DFQATT, CDR2 SNEGSKA (reference sequence). The CDR3 sequence: CSARKYGYTF. DNA for the CDR3: TGCAGTGCTAGGAAATATGGCTACACCTTC.

J is TRBJ2-7 and V is TRBV27, with a weak D call TRBD1 (5 bases). This CDR3 is 12 amino acids long. The V and J ends lost 8 bases and 6 bases respectively, with 14 bases between them. From germline, CDR1 is MNHEY and CDR2 SMNVEV (reference sequence). The CDR3 reads CASYRPGREQYF. In DNA, the CDR3 is TGTGCCAGCTATCGACCAGGGCGCGAGCAGTACTTC.

This clone turned up a few times. The chain couples TRBV15 to TRBJ2-1; D is undetermined. V was pared by 1 base and J by 13 bases, with 11 bases between. The CDR3 runs 12 residues. CDR1 is LNHNV and CDR2 is YYDKDF in the germline V gene (reference sequence). The CDR3 nucleotides are TGTGCCACCAGCAGAGGTACGACCACCCAGTTCTTC. Protein product: CATSRGTTTQFF. The variable domain in full, completed from reference TRBV15 and TRBJ2-1, reads DAMVIQNPRYQVTQFGKPVTLSCSQTLNHNVMYWYQQKSSQAPKLLFHYYDKDFNNEADTPDNFQSRRPNTSFCFLDIRSPGLGDTAMYLCATSRGTTTQFFGPGTRLTVL.

This clone was detected only a few times. The chain carries TRBV5-1 and TRBJ1-2; D call uncertain. The CDR3 runs to 11 residues. Germline V gene lookup returns CDR1 SGHRS and CDR2 YFSETQ. Trimming shortened V by 1 base and J by 9 bases, and 7 bases separated the two germline ends. Here the CDR3 DNA reads TGCGCCAGCAGCTTGAAGGATAGCTACACCTTC. Protein product: CASSLKDSYTF.

The chain couples TRBV23-1 to TRBJ2-1, with 9 nucleotides matching TRBD2. TRBV23-1 qualifies as an ORF whose function is uncertain. The CDR3 contains 20 residues. V shed 3 bases and J 6 bases; nucleotides not matched to a gene: 21. This CDR3 is CASSHPSGRHKSDSCNEQFF. In DNA, the CDR3 is TGCGCCAGCAGTCATCCGAGCGGGAGGCATAAGTCCGATAGCTGCAATGAGCAGTTCTTC.

The chain couples TRBV13 to TRBJ2-7; D is undetermined. From germline, CDR1 is PRHDT and CDR2 FYEKMQ (reference sequence). This CDR3 is built from 13 residues. The V and J ends lost 7 bases and 3 bases respectively, with 13 bases between them. CDR3 coding DNA: TGTGCCAGCACCCAACGGGCTTTCTACGAGCAGTACTTC. As protein: CASTQRAFYEQYF.

The chain carries TRBV14 and TRBJ2-1; D is uncertain. Trimming took off 4 bases at V and 8 bases at J, with 18 bases between the two ends. Germline V lookup: CDR1 SGHDN, CDR2 FVKESK. The CDR3 length is 15 residues. The CDR3 here is CASSLRRSVSDEQFF. The CDR3 DNA follows: TGTGCCAGCAGCCTTCGTCGGTCGGTTTCGGATGAGCAGTTCTTC.

The CDR3 sequence: CAWRGISNYGYTF. CDR3 sequence (DNA): TGTGCCTGGAGGGGGATAAGTAACTATGGCTACACCTTC. The chain has TRBV30 and TRBJ1-2; D unresolved. This CDR3 has 13 amino acids. CDR1 and CDR2 from the germline V gene are GTSNPN and SVGIG (reference sequence). V was pared by 3 bases and J by 1 base, with 9 bases between.

The chain has TRBV5-1 and TRBJ2-2, with D perhaps being TRBD1 or TRBD2 (5 bases each). The CDR3 runs to 16 residues. The germline CDR1 and CDR2 sequences are SGHRS and YFSETQ. V was cut by 0 bases and J by 4 bases, with 13 bases left in between. This chain's CDR3 is CASSLAEAGSTGELFF. CDR3 nucleotide sequence: TGCGCCAGCAGCTTGGCCGAGGCAGGGAGCACCGGGGAGCTGTTTTTT.

This clone was observed a handful of times. The rearrangement links TRBV29-1 to TRBJ1-1; 7 bases map to TRBD1. Germline CDR1 reads SQVTM; CDR2 reads ANQGSEA. This CDR3 comprises 12 residues. The V and J ends lost 7 bases and 9 bases, in that order; junction bases with no gene match: 11. The CDR3 DNA follows: TGCAGCGAGTCTCTCACAGGGGATAAAGCTTTCTTT. Translating gives CSESLTGDKAFF. Looking up the rest from reference TRBV29-1 and TRBJ1-1 gives the full variable domain: SAVISQKPSRDICQRGTSLTIQCQVDSQVTMMFWYRQQPGQSLTLIATANQGSEATYESGFVIDKFPISRPNLTFSTLTVSNMSPEDSSIYLCSESLTGDKAFFGQGTRLTVV.

The J gene is TRBJ2-1, the V gene TRBV28, with unresolved D. The CDR3 totals 12 residues. The germline V and J ends were trimmed by 8 bases and 3 bases, with 8 bases remaining between them. Germline CDR1 and CDR2: MDHEN and SYDVKM. CDR3 amino acids: CASGVVYNEQFF. The CDR3 nucleotides are TGTGCCAGCGGTGTAGTCTACAATGAGCAGTTCTTC.

The chain couples TRBV7-2 to TRBJ2-1; 10 nucleotides line up with TRBD2. This CDR3 has 19 amino acids. Germline values: CDR1 SGHTA, CDR2 FQGNSA. V lost 1 base to trimming and J lost 4 bases; unmatched junction nucleotides: 13. The CDR3 DNA follows: TGTGCCAGCAGCTTAGGCGGAGCGGGAGGGCCGAGTCGATACAATGAGCAGTTCTTC. This translates into CASSLGGAGGPSRYNEQFF.